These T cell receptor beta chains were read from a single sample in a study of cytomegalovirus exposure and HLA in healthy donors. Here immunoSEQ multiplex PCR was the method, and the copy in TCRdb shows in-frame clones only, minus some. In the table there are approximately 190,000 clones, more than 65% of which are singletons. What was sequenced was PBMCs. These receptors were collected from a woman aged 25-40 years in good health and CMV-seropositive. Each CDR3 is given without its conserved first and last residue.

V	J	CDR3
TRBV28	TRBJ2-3	ASIATGADTQY
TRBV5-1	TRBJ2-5	ASSLGQGAGETQY
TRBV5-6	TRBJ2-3	ASSLSTSGGTDTQY
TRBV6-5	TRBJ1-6	ASSQGFGSPLH
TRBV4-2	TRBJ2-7	ASSRELAGVYEQY
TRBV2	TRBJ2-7	ASTGGEDEQY
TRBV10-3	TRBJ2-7	AISVIGVDEQY
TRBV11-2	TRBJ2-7	ASSLGWGRSSYEQY
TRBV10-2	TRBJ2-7	ASTPGYEEYEQY
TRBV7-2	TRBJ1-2	ASSPSTTCV
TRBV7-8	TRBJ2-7	ASTDRAISYEQY
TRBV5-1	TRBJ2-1	ASSSLAGSSYNEQF
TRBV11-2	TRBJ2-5	ASSLGRIAGRETQY
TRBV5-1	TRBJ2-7	ASSLELAVIYEQY
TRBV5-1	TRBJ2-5	ASSLDTYGETQY
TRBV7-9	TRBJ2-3	ASSPPGGGTDTQY
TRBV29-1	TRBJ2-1	SVQPIGGSYNEQF
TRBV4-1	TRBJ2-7	ASSQILSGLGGNYEQY